One and the same sample provided the 2 T cell receptor beta chains below, sequenced in a study of T-cell memory formation after mild COVID-19. TCRdb recomputed calls from the 5' RACE reads with MiXCR, one row per CDR3 protein. The table lists about 33,000 distinct CDR3 sequences, 21% of them singletons. Sequenced sample: PBMCs or a T cell subset sorted from them (not recorded which). Source of these receptors: an adult who had mild COVID-19 (a few samples of this study predate the infection). Cell type and time point are not known.

Many counts were recorded for this clonotype. The rearrangement uses TRBV27 and TRBJ1-2, with 9 nucleotides matching TRBD1. The V segment lost 6 bases and the J segment 7 bases; nucleotides outside the gene matches: 6. Germline CDR1 reads MNHEY; CDR2 reads SMNVEV (reference sequence). This CDR3 region has 13 residues. The CDR3 here is CASSNRGLGGYTF. DNA of the CDR3: TGTGCCAGCAGCAACAGGGGGCTCGGTGGCTACACCTTC.

The table lists this clonotype with many counts. The J gene is TRBJ2-5, the V gene TRBV12-3 or TRBV12-4; D gene unclear. The CDR3 is 14 amino acids. Trimming stripped 2 bases from V and 3 bases from J, with 10 bases between. CDR3: CASSLSTAKETQYF. In DNA form, the CDR3 reads TGTGCCAGCAGTTTAAGTACAGCGAAAGAGACCCAGTACTTC.